The entry below gives a single TCR beta chain sequence along with its context. Its antigen is not identified. The data stem from a study of cytomegalovirus exposure and HLA in healthy donors. Study observations and caveats: For most TCR beta V segments, an earlier analysis put the productive rate at about 90% or about 30% of the time. Versus the approximately 720-donor mean, an Asian-associated ancestry cluster reportedly showed fewer N-insertions in a later analysis. Another analysis was done later, and it associated around 15,000 TCR beta sequences with HLA alleles at 0.05 false discovery rate.

Germline CDR1 LNHDA, CDR2 SQIVND (reference sequence). V trimming: 6 bases; J trimming: 1 base; junction bases outside the gene matches: 7. The CDR3 runs to 15 residues. 60 Vbeta and 13 Jbeta primers were used in PCR. Source study methods: Roughly 73 million unique TCR beta chains, roughly 11 million of them shared, were counted by a later analysis. Profiling relied on immunoSEQ multiplex PCR, and the TCRdb table lists in-frame clones only, not all of them. For V, J and clone size, that table is used; D and trimming come from the DNA. This table holds 150,000 to 200,000 clones, about 83% found once. This chain joins TRBV19 and TRBJ2-7, with 9 bases lining up with TRBD1. This TCR came from a woman aged 30 to 39 in good health and CMV-seronegative. The specimen sequenced was PBMCs. DNA for the CDR3: TGTGCCAGTAGCCTGGACAGGGGCCTTTCCTACGAGCAGTACTTC. Protein sequence: CASSLDRGLSYEQYF.